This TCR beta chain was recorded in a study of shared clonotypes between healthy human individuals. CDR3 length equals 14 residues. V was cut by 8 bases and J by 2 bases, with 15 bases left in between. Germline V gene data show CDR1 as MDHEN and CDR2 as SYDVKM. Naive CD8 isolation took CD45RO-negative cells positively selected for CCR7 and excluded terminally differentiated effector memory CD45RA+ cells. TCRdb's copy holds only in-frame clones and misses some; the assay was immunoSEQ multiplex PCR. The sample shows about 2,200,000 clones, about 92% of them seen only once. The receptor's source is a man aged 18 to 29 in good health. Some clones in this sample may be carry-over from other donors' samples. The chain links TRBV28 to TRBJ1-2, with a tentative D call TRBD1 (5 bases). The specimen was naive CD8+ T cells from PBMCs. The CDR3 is CASEGAGTNYGYTF. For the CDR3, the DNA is TGTGCCAGCGAAGGGGCAGGGACCAACTATGGCTACACCTTC.